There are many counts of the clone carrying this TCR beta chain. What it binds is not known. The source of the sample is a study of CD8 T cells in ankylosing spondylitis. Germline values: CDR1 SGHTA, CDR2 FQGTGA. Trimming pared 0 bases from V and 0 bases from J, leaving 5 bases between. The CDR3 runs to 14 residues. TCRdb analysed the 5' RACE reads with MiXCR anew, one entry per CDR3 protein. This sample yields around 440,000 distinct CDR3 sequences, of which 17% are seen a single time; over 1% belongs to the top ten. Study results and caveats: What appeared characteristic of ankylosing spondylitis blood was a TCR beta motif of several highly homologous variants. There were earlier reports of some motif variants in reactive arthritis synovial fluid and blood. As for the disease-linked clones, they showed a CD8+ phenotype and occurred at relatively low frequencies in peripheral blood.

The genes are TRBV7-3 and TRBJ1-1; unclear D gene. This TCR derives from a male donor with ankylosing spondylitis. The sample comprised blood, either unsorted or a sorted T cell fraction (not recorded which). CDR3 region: CASSLTTLNTEAFF. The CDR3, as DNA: TGTGCCAGCAGCTTAACCACGTTGAACACTGAAGCTTTCTTT.